The text below deals with one T cell receptor (beta chain). Its antigen is not known. This sample was taken from a study of response to subunit inactivated influenza vaccine. TCRdb redid the calling of the RT-PCR reads with MiXCR, one entry per CDR3 protein. Of under 800,000 distinct CDR3 sequences listed, about 15% were seen once; the top ten hold 6% to 8%. Whole-study results and caveats: The authors proposed limited new T cell recruitment per seasonal influenza vaccination.

Germline V gene data show CDR1 as DFQATT and CDR2 as SNEGSKA (reference sequence). V gave up 4 bases and J gave up 1 base; unmatched junction bases: 2. The CDR3 sequence is 13 residues long. The chain links TRBV20-1 to TRBJ2-5, with TRBD1 matching over 8 bases. This TCR came from a man aged 45-65 years who received an inactivated influenza vaccine. The sequenced sample was PBMCs from blood, obtained approximately 15 days before vaccination. CDR3 residues: CSATGTGQETQYF. The CDR3 nucleotides read TGCAGTGCTACCGGGACAGGCCAAGAGACCCAGTACTTC.